The clone carrying this T cell receptor (beta chain) was seen more than once but under ten times. The antigen is not known. Sampling consisted of one heparinised blood draw per donor, averaging approximately 120 mL. Expressed TCRB transcripts were sequenced, since all the RNA that had been isolated was reverse transcribed. The assay was immunoSEQ multiplex PCR, and TCRdb's table has in-frame clones only and misses some. The repertoire includes a few hundred thousand clones, approximately 15% of them detected once, and around 0.016% sits in the top ten. V was cut by 8 bases and J by 5 bases, with 11 bases left in between. Germline V gene lookup returns CDR1 SQVTM and CDR2 ANQGSEA. The CDR3 runs to 11 residues. The entry originates in a study of beta chain features in type 1 diabetes. Study-level findings and limits: Patients with Type 1 diabetes showed moderately but significantly shorter TCRB CDR3s in all four CD4+ subsets. VDJ junctions from patients with type 1 diabetes contained fewer insertions and more deletions. The naive, central memory and Treg TCRB repertoires looked more alike in patients than they did in healthy donors.

V and J are TRBV29-1 and TRBJ2-3; D ambiguous. The receptor's source is a woman younger than 35 with type 1 diabetes. Material: naive CD4+ T cells from blood. The CDR3 DNA reads as TGCAGCCCTACCCTGGTAGATACGCAGTATTTT. Translating it yields CSPTLVDTQYF.